The clone carrying this T cell receptor beta chain counts as medium-sized. Profiling relied on immunoSEQ multiplex PCR, and the TCRdb table lists in-frame clones only, not all of them. The sample shows nearly 50,000 clones, around 86% of them seen only once. The germline gives CDR1 DFQATT, CDR2 SNEGSKA (reference sequence). The CDR3 is 13 amino acids. Trimming left V 3 bases short and J 7 bases short, with 16 bases between. The data stem from a study of blood T cell repertoires in COVID-19. The TCR was taken from a woman aged 80 or over with COVID-19, enrolled during active disease. The rearrangement joins TRBV20-1 to TRBJ2-7; D is perhaps TRBD1 (6 bases). The material sequenced was peripheral blood. This CDR3 reads CSASVGRDTEQYF. The CDR3 DNA reads TGCAGTGCTAGTGTTGGTCGGGACACTGAGCAGTACTTC.